Listed here are 25 T cell receptor beta chains from one sample, sequenced in a study of preoperative IRX-2 immunotherapy in early breast cancer. Measured with immunoSEQ multiplex PCR; TCRdb has only the in-frame clones, and not every one. The repertoire consists of roughly 25,000 clones, with 90% to 95% occurring once and the leading ten covering around 15%. As to treatment: preoperative locoregional IRX-2 cytokine immunotherapy. Sample: tumor tissue, taken after IRX-2 immunotherapy. The receptors originated from a human donor with breast cancer.

The chain employs TRBV9 and TRBJ1-1; D is unclear. The CDR3 spans 14 residues. The germline V gene encodes CDR1 SGDLS and CDR2 YYNGEE. Trimming removed 4 bases at V and 0 bases at J, with 10 bases between. Written as DNA, the CDR3 is TGTGCCAGCAGCCTGAGCGGCATGAACACTGAAGCTTTCTTT. As protein: CASSLSGMNTEAFF.

The J gene is TRBJ1-5, the V gene TRBV28; D is perhaps TRBD1 (5 bases). The CDR3 totals 16 residues. CDR1 and CDR2 from the germline V gene are MDHEN and SYDVKM. V was pared by 7 bases and J by 2 bases, with 18 bases between. CDR3 DNA: TGTGCCAGCACCAGGGCGGGGTCCAGGGGCAATCAGCCCCAGCATTTT. Its protein is CASTRAGSRGNQPQHF. The full variable domain, in which reference TRBV28 and TRBJ1-5 provide the parts outside the CDR3, is DVKVTQSSRYLVKRTGEKVFLECVQDMDHENMFWYRQDPGLGLRLIYFSYDVKMKEKGDIPEGYSVSREKKERFSLILESASTNQTSMYLCASTRAGSRGNQPQHFGDGTRLSIL.

The genes are TRBV15 and TRBJ2-3; D uncertain. Trimming stripped 9 bases from V and 2 bases from J, with 18 bases between. There are 15 residues in the CDR3. In germline, CDR1 is LNHNV, CDR2 YYDKDF (reference sequence). In DNA, the CDR3 is TGTGCCACTACCCCCCGGAGCCTTGACACAGATACGCAGTATTTT. Its protein product is CATTPRSLDTDTQYF.

The chain employs TRBV19 and TRBJ2-5, with 7 nucleotides matching TRBD2. This CDR3 is 14 amino acids long. CDR1 is LNHDA, CDR2 SQIVND, per germline (reference sequence). After removal of 7 bases from V and 10 bases from J, the junction contained 15 bases not matched to a gene. The chain's CDR3 is CASNRDAGRGSQYF. CDR3 DNA: TGTGCCAGTAATCGGGACGCGGGACGCGGGAGCCAGTACTTC.

The chain is built from TRBV2 and TRBJ2-1, with a weak D call TRBD2 (6 bases). V lost 6 bases, J lost 7 bases, and 22 bases lay in between. This CDR3 has 16 amino acids. Looked up from germline, CDR1 is SNHLY and CDR2 is FYNNEI. The CDR3 nucleotides read TGTGCCAGCAGACCACTCTGGACGGAACGGGGGAATGAGCAGTTCTTC. This translates into CASRPLWTERGNEQFF.

V usage is TRBV7-9 and J usage is TRBJ1-1, with a possible D match to TRBD1 (5 bases). The CDR3 contains 12 residues. Per the germline V gene, CDR1 is SEHNR and CDR2 is FQNEAQ (reference sequence). Trimming shortened V by 4 bases and J by 7 bases, and 10 bases separated the two germline ends. CDR3 bases: TGTGCCAGCAGCTCGGGGACGGATGAAGCTTTCTTT. It is translated as CASSSGTDEAFF. Using reference TRBV7-9 and TRBJ1-1 for the parts outside the CDR3, the full variable domain is DTGVSQNPRHKITKRGQNVTFRCDPISEHNRLYWYRQTLGQGPEFLTYFQNEAQLEKSRLLSDRFSAERPKGSFSTLEIQRTEQGDSAMYLCASSSGTDEAFFGQGTRLTVV.

This chain links TRBV4-2 with TRBJ1-1; TRBD1 is a possible D gene (5 bases). V was pared by 4 bases and J by 7 bases, with 19 bases between. CDR3 length: 15 amino acids. The germline V gene encodes CDR1 LGHNA and CDR2 YNFKEQ. CDR3 protein: CASSPDMWGEVEAFF. The CDR3 bases are TGTGCCAGCAGCCCCGATATGTGGGGGGAGGTTGAAGCTTTCTTT.

The chain joins TRBV7-8 to TRBJ1-3; maybe TRBD1 (5 bases). The germline V gene has CDR1 SGHVS and CDR2 FQNEAQ. The CDR3 is 15 residues long. Trimming stripped 5 bases from V and 2 bases from J, with 13 bases between. The CDR3 sequence is CASSIRGTAGNTIYF. The CDR3 DNA reads TGTGCCAGCAGCATACGGGGGACTGCTGGAAACACCATATATTTT.

J is TRBJ2-5 and V is TRBV18; D gene ambiguous. The CDR3 spans 12 residues. V was shortened by 3 bases and J by 7 bases, with 9 bases between the two germline ends. Per germline, CDR1 KGHSH and CDR2 LQKENI. The CDR3 loop reads CASSPGLGTQYF. CDR3 DNA: TGTGCCAGCTCACCCGGCCTGGGGACCCAGTACTTC. Full variable domain (outside the CDR3, taken from reference TRBV18 and TRBJ2-5): NAGVMQNPRHLVRRRGQEARLRCSPMKGHSHVYWYRQLPEEGLKFMVYLQKENIIDESGMPKERFSAEFPKEGPSILRIQQVVRGDSAAYFCASSPGLGTQYFGPGTRLLVL.

CDR3 nucleotide sequence: TGCGCCAGCAGCCAAGAGGCAATCGGCGAGGGGAGGACTGAAGCTTTCTTT. Translated, it gives CASSQEAIGEGRTEAFF. J is TRBJ1-1 and V is TRBV4-1, with a possible D match to TRBD1 (5 bases). Germline CDR1 is MGHRA and CDR2 is YSYEKL. This CDR3 region has 17 residues. V was cut by 0 bases and J by 5 bases, with 19 bases left in between.

The genes are TRBV6-6 and TRBJ2-5, with no clear D. Germline V gene lookup returns CDR1 MNHNY and CDR2 SVGAGI (reference sequence). CDR3 length equals 14 residues. V was pared by 7 bases and J by 5 bases, with 17 bases between. In nucleotides, the CDR3 is TGTGCCAGCAACATGAGATGGTCGATTGAGACCCAGTACTTC. Translating it yields CASNMRWSIETQYF.

The chain couples TRBV2 to TRBJ2-1; D is unresolved. The V end lost 6 bases, the J end lost 13 bases, and 16 bases lay between the germline ends. The CDR3 totals 12 residues. Germline V gives CDR1 SNHLY, CDR2 FYNNEI. The CDR3 is CASSTTSLFQFF. CDR3 nucleotide sequence: TGTGCCAGCAGCACTACCTCCCTCTTCCAGTTCTTC. Filled out from reference TRBV2 and TRBJ2-1, the complete variable domain reads EPEVTQTPSHQVTQMGQEVILRCVPISNHLYFYWYRQILGQKVEFLVSFYNNEISEKSEIFDDQFSVERPDGSNFTLKIRSTKLEDSAMYFCASSTTSLFQFFGPGTRLTVL.

The J gene is TRBJ2-3, the V gene TRBV6-6; 10 nucleotides agree with TRBD1. V was pared by 5 bases and J by 3 bases, with 5 bases of the junction left unmatched. This CDR3 contains 15 residues. The germline gives CDR1 MNHNY, CDR2 SVGAGI (reference sequence). The CDR3 here is CASSPRDRGTDTQYF. CDR3 in DNA: TGTGCCAGCAGTCCCCGGGACAGGGGTACAGATACGCAGTATTTT.

This clone is a singleton in its sample. The chain couples TRBV6-4 to TRBJ2-3; TRBD2 matches 7 bases. The CDR3 loop spans 13 amino acids. V dropped 3 bases and J dropped 3; count of bases not matched to a gene: 0. Germline V CDR1 and CDR2: MRHNA, SNTAGT. The CDR3 sequence: CASSERETDTQYF. The CDR3 DNA reads as TGTGCCAGCAGTGAGCGGGAGACAGATACGCAGTATTTT.

The rearrangement joins TRBV25-1 to TRBJ2-1; perhaps TRBD1 as D (6 bases). Trimming removed 7 bases from V and 9 bases from J, with 13 bases in between. The CDR3 totals 12 residues. Germline CDR1 reads MGHDK; CDR2 reads SYGVNS. The CDR3 region is CASNAGVGEQFF. CDR3 in DNA: TGTGCCAGCAATGCAGGGGTGGGTGAGCAGTTCTTC.

The rearrangement links TRBV28 to TRBJ1-2, with 8 bases identical to TRBD1. CDR3 length: 13 residues. The junction had 6 bases not matched to a gene; V was cut back by 4 bases and J by 8 bases. Germline CDR1 is MDHEN and CDR2 is SYDVKM. CDR3 sequence: CASSSLTGVGYTF. The CDR3 DNA reads as TGTGCCAGCAGTTCTTTGACAGGGGTCGGCTACACCTTC.

V gene TRBV28 combines with J gene TRBJ1-2; weak D call: TRBD1 (5 bases). Germline CDR1 is MDHEN and CDR2 is SYDVKM. The CDR3 has 15 residues. V lost 11 bases and J lost 4, with 23 bases in between. This CDR3 reads CAANLLGDAPYGYTF. The CDR3 DNA follows: TGTGCCGCCAACCTTCTAGGGGACGCGCCCTATGGCTACACCTTC.

The chain employs TRBV19 and TRBJ2-7; D tentatively reads TRBD1 or TRBD2 (6 bases each). CDR3 length: 11 amino acids. Germline V gene lookup returns CDR1 LNHDA and CDR2 SQIVND (reference sequence). V lost 11 bases to trimming and J lost 2 bases, with 10 bases between them. CDR3 loop: CASGGPYEQYF. CDR3 coding DNA: TGTGCCTCCGGGGGCCCCTACGAGCAGTACTTC.

The chain combines TRBV4-1 with TRBJ2-7; the D call may be TRBD1 or TRBD2 (5 bases each). This CDR3 region has 14 residues. The germline V gene encodes CDR1 MGHRA and CDR2 YSYEKL. Trimming stripped 5 bases from V and 3 bases from J, with 14 bases between. Here the CDR3 reads CASSARDGYYEQYF. CDR3 sequence (DNA): TGCGCCAGCAGCGCCCGGGACGGCTACTACGAGCAGTACTTC.

CDR3 nucleotides: TGTGCCAGCAGCGACCCGGGACAGGGGGCGCAGCGGGCCTACAATGAGCAGTTCTTC. Its translation: CASSDPGQGAQRAYNEQFF. The rearrangement uses TRBV9 and TRBJ2-1; 12 positions agree with TRBD1. Unmatched junction bases numbered 12, after V lost 3 bases and J lost 2 bases. The germline V gene encodes CDR1 SGDLS and CDR2 YYNGEE. The CDR3 has 19 residues.

J is TRBJ1-5 and V is TRBV6-6; TRBD1 matches at 10 bases. V shed 6 bases and J 7 bases; nucleotides not matched to a gene: 9. Per germline, CDR1 MNHNY and CDR2 SVGAGI (reference sequence). The CDR3 spans 15 residues. CDR3 protein: CASRGPGQGLQPQHF. The CDR3 bases are TGTGCCAGCAGGGGTCCGGGACAGGGGTTACAGCCCCAGCATTTT.

The chain links TRBV6-5 to TRBJ1-5, with 9 bases fitting TRBD1. The CDR3 loop spans 15 amino acids. CDR1 and CDR2 (germline): MNHEY, SVGAGI. The ends lost 6 bases at V and 1 base at J; junction bases unmatched: 4. The CDR3 coding sequence is TGTGCCAGCAGCGCCGACAGGGGGAGCAATCAGCCCCAGCATTTT. Its protein is CASSADRGSNQPQHF.

This chain joins TRBV5-4 and TRBJ1-2; D is undetermined. Germline V gene lookup returns CDR1 SGHNT and CDR2 YYREEE (reference sequence). CDR3 length: 14 residues. V was clipped by 1 base and J by 2 bases, with 9 bases between them. The CDR3 loop is CASSLQTGNYGYTF. CDR3 bases: TGTGCCAGCAGCTTGCAGACGGGAAACTATGGCTACACCTTC.

The V and J genes are TRBV27 and TRBJ2-6; D possibly corresponds to TRBD1 (5 bases). Germline lookup yields CDR1 MNHEY and CDR2 SMNVEV (reference sequence). The CDR3 is 15 residues long. Trimming left V 5 bases short and J 2 bases short, with 10 bases between. CDR3 nucleotides: TGTGCCAGCAGTCCGTGGACACCTGGGGCCAACGTCCTGACTTTC. It yields the protein CASSPWTPGANVLTF. Filled out from reference TRBV27 and TRBJ2-6, the complete variable domain reads EAQVTQNPRYLITVTGKKLTVTCSQNMNHEYMSWYRQDPGLGLRQIYYSMNVEVTDKGDVPEGYKVSRKEKRNFPLILESPSPNQTSLYFCASSPWTPGANVLTFGAGSRLTVL.

V is TRBV4-1 and J is TRBJ1-4; the D is unclear. The CDR3 sequence is 17 residues long. The V gene's germline CDR1 is MGHRA and CDR2 YSYEKL. V shed 2 bases and J shed 0 bases, with 13 bases lying between them. The CDR3, as DNA: TGCGCCAGCAGCCAAAATTATCTTCTCGCAACTAATGAAAAACTGTTTTTT. Protein sequence: CASSQNYLLATNEKLFF.